The next 23 T cell receptor beta chains were all read from a single sample in a study of CD8+ T cells in alopecia areata. Extracted RNA was reverse transcribed into cDNA, the sequencing template. Profiled with immunoSEQ multiplex PCR; TCRdb holds only in-frame clones, not every one. The sample shows 140,000 to 150,000 clones, around 50% of them seen only once. Sequencing was performed on CD4+ T cells sorted from blood, taken at week 0. Receptor source: a human donor with alopecia areata.

This clone was counted between two and nine times. The chain employs TRBV2 and TRBJ1-5; unclear D gene. This CDR3 region has 15 residues. CDR1 SNHLY and CDR2 FYNNEI come from the germline V gene. Trimming left V 2 bases short and J 4 bases short, with 12 bases between. CDR3 bases: TGTGCCAGCAGTGAACAGTTGCAGACGAATCAGCCCCAGCATTTT. Translated, it gives CASSEQLQTNQPQHF.

This clone was observed once. The CDR3 here is CASTRPPEGHAFF. CDR3 bases: TGTGCCAGCACCCGGCCCCCTGAAGGGCATGCTTTCTTT. This chain joins TRBV5-6 and TRBJ1-1, with D unclear. Trimming shortened V by 6 bases and J by 11 bases, and 20 bases separated the two germline ends. The CDR3 spans 13 residues. The germline gives CDR1 SGHDT, CDR2 YYEEEE.

The chain recombines TRBV6-5 with TRBJ2-7; TRBD2 might be the D (6 bases). This CDR3 is built from 14 residues. The V end was cut by 0 bases, the J end by 4 bases, with 10 bases between. CDR1 MNHEY and CDR2 SVGAGI come from the germline V gene. For the CDR3, the DNA is TGTGCCAGCAGTTACTCCGCAGGACTATACGAGCAGTACTTC. Protein: CASSYSAGLYEQYF.

This clone appeared a few times. The chain employs TRBV6-1 and TRBJ1-5, with D unresolved. The CDR3 totals 14 residues. Germline CDR1 MNHNS, CDR2 SASEGT. V was trimmed by 1 base and J by 7 bases, leaving 11 bases between them. The CDR3 here is CASSEEARVQPQHF. For the CDR3, the DNA is TGTGCCAGCAGTGAAGAGGCTAGAGTACAGCCCCAGCATTTT.

The V gene is TRBV2, the J gene TRBJ1-5; TRBD1 matches 8 bases. The CDR3 sequence is 15 residues long. Germline CDR1 reads SNHLY; CDR2 reads FYNNEI. The V segment lost 3 bases and the J segment 5 bases; nucleotides outside the gene matches: 6. The CDR3 coding sequence is TGTGCCAGCAGTGAGGGACAGGTGCTCCATCAGCCCCAGCATTTT. Translating it yields CASSEGQVLHQPQHF.

V is TRBV29-1 and J is TRBJ2-6; no clear D gene. The CDR3 loop spans 14 amino acids. The germline V gene has CDR1 SQVTM and CDR2 ANQGSEA. The V end lost 4 bases, the J end lost 0 bases, and 7 bases lay between the germline ends. The CDR3 nucleotides are TGCAGCGTTGCTCGGAACTCTGGGGCCAACGTCCTGACTTTC. Amino acids: CSVARNSGANVLTF.

V gene TRBV2 combines with J gene TRBJ2-5; D is possibly TRBD1 (6 bases). Germline V gene lookup returns CDR1 SNHLY and CDR2 FYNNEI. The CDR3 contains 11 residues. The V end lost 9 bases, the J end lost 4 bases, and 9 bases lay between the germline ends. The CDR3 coding sequence is TGTGCCAGTACAGGGTTAGAGACCCAGTACTTC. It translates to CASTGLETQYF.

This clone was seen a single time. The chain links TRBV5-4 to TRBJ2-5, with D hard to call. The CDR3 covers 15 residues. From germline, CDR1 is SGHNT and CDR2 YYREEE (reference sequence). V lost 3 bases and J 3 bases, leaving 15 bases between the germline ends. The CDR3 reads CASSSPALGKETQYF. CDR3 bases: TGTGCCAGCAGCTCCCCCGCTCTAGGGAAAGAGACCCAGTACTTC.

There are a few counts of this clone. The chain is built from TRBV29-1 and TRBJ1-1, with 8 bases that match TRBD1. CDR1 and CDR2 (germline): SQVTM, ANQGSEA. After removal of 6 bases from V and 2 bases from J, the junction contained 8 bases not matched to a gene. This CDR3 contains 14 residues. CDR3 in amino acids: CSVKPRGPNTEAFF. The CDR3 nucleotides read TGCAGCGTAAAACCCAGGGGGCCAAACACTGAAGCTTTCTTT.

In this sample, this clone turned up a few times. This sequence joins TRBV5-1 and TRBJ1-1; weak D call: TRBD1 (5 bases). The CDR3 loop spans 13 amino acids. Trimming took off 1 base at V and 6 bases at J, with 10 bases between the two ends. Germline V gene data show CDR1 as SGHRS and CDR2 as YFSETQ. As DNA, the CDR3 is TGCGCCAGCAGCTTGCTGGGGGGTTCTGAAGCTTTCTTT. Translation gives CASSLLGGSEAFF. Full variable domain (remainder filled in from reference TRBV5-1 and TRBJ1-1): KAGVTQTPRYLIKTRGQQVTLSCSPISGHRSVSWYQQTPGQGLQFLFEYFSETQRNKGNFPGRFSGRQFSNSRSEMNVSTLELGDSALYLCASSLLGGSEAFFGQGTRLTVV.

The CDR3 spells CASSLGQGTYEQYF. The CDR3 DNA sequence: TGTGCCAGCAGCTTGGGACAGGGGACCTACGAGCAGTACTTC. This chain links TRBV13 with TRBJ2-7; 10 bases fit TRBD1. Trimming at V came to 3 bases and at J to 2 bases, leaving 1 base not matched to a gene. The CDR3 runs to 14 residues. Germline V gene sequence: CDR1 PRHDT, CDR2 FYEKMQ (reference sequence).

The rearrangement uses TRBV2 and TRBJ2-7, with 7 bases that match TRBD1. The CDR3 consists of 12 residues. CDR1 SNHLY and CDR2 FYNNEI come from the germline V gene. The J segment lost 6 bases and the V segment lost 6 bases, leaving 5 bases of the junction unmatched. The CDR3 loop reads CASRTGTSEQYF. The DNA of the CDR3 is TGTGCCAGCAGGACAGGGACGAGCGAGCAGTACTTC.

The chain employs TRBV6-5 and TRBJ2-5; no reliable D call. V shed 6 bases and J shed 2 bases, with 16 bases lying between them. The germline CDR1 and CDR2 sequences are MNHEY and SVGAGI. The CDR3 runs 15 residues. Written as DNA, the CDR3 is TGTGCCAGCAGGTCCCGCCGCGGCTTGCAAGAGACCCAGTACTTC. It codes for CASRSRRGLQETQYF.

The CDR3 sequence is CASSANREDTQYF. In nucleotides, the CDR3 is TGTGCCAGCAGCGCAAACAGGGAAGATACGCAGTATTTT. The V and J genes are TRBV7-8 and TRBJ2-3; possibly TRBD1 for D (6 bases). The germline V gene has CDR1 SGHVS and CDR2 FQNEAQ. The ends were cut back, 5 bases at V and 5 bases at J, with 11 bases in the middle. This CDR3 is 13 amino acids long.

J is TRBJ2-7 and V is TRBV14; D unresolved. The CDR3 has 12 residues. V gave up 3 bases and J gave up 5 bases, with 8 bases separating them. Per germline, CDR1 SGHDN and CDR2 FVKESK. DNA of the CDR3: TGTGCCAGCAGCCACACGAAGGACGAGCAGTACTTC. It encodes CASSHTKDEQYF. The complete variable domain, with remaining parts taken from reference TRBV14 and TRBJ2-7, reads EAGVTQFPSHSVIEKGQTVTLRCDPISGHDNLYWYRRVMGKEIKFLLHFVKESKQDESGMPNNRFLAERTGGTYSTLKVQPAELEDSGVYFCASSHTKDEQYFGPGTRLTVT.

The chain carries TRBV11-2 and TRBJ2-4, with D perhaps TRBD1 (6 bases). V was clipped by 5 bases and J by 12 bases, with 17 bases between them. This CDR3 has 13 amino acids. The germline CDR1 and CDR2 sequences are SGHAT and FQNNGV. The CDR3: CASSQTGRLDQYF. The CDR3 region has the DNA TGTGCCAGCAGCCAGACAGGACGCTTGGATCAGTACTTC.

This clone was counted between two and nine times. The CDR3 sequence: CSVTRQGRLFF. The CDR3 DNA is TGCAGCGTTACTCGACAGGGCCGGCTGTTTTTT. The chain links TRBV29-1 to TRBJ2-2, with TRBD1 matching 7 bases. Trimming took 5 bases from V and 13 from J; bases not matched to a gene: 7. Germline V gives CDR1 SQVTM, CDR2 ANQGSEA. The CDR3 contains 11 residues.

This clone came up once. The chain couples TRBV4-1 to TRBJ2-3; D is unresolved. CDR3 size: 15 residues. With 0 bases removed from V and 2 bases from J, the gap between germline ends came to 9 bases. Germline CDR1 is MGHRA and CDR2 is YSYEKL. The CDR3: CASSQEGGLTDTQYF. Written as DNA, the CDR3 is TGCGCCAGCAGCCAAGAAGGTGGGCTCACAGATACGCAGTATTTT.

The rearrangement links TRBV9 to TRBJ1-1, with D hard to call. V lost 5 bases and J lost 4, with 12 bases in between. The CDR3 extends over 13 amino acids. Germline CDR1 is SGDLS and CDR2 is YYNGEE. The CDR3 DNA reads as TGTGCCAGCAGTGAGGCCCCGCGCACTGAAGCTTTCTTT. It yields the protein CASSEAPRTEAFF.

This clone turned up a few times. The rearrangement links TRBV29-1 to TRBJ1-1; maybe TRBD1 (5 bases). The CDR3 covers 13 residues. CDR1 is SQVTM and CDR2 is ANQGSEA in the germline V gene. Between the trimmed V and J ends, which lost 7 bases and 2 bases, there was a span of 14 bases. The CDR3 bases are TGCAGCGCAATGAGACAGTTCAACACTGAAGCTTTCTTT. Protein product: CSAMRQFNTEAFF.

The chain employs TRBV10-3 and TRBJ2-3, with 8 bases aligning to TRBD1. After removal of 6 bases from V and 4 bases from J, the junction contained 3 bases not matched to a gene. CDR1 ENHRY and CDR2 SYGVKD come from the germline V gene. The CDR3 contains 13 residues. CDR3 in amino acids: CAIRIQGADTQYF. In DNA form, the CDR3 reads TGTGCCATCAGGATACAGGGGGCAGATACGCAGTATTTT.

The CDR3 DNA sequence: TGCAGCGTTGACGGACAGGGTGCTAACTATGGCTACACCTTC. Amino acids: CSVDGQGANYGYTF. The rearrangement uses TRBV29-1 and TRBJ1-2, with 8 positions matching TRBD1. V shed 3 bases, J shed 0 bases, and the junction held 3 bases outside the gene matches. The CDR3 runs to 14 residues. The germline V gene has CDR1 SQVTM and CDR2 ANQGSEA.

This chain connects TRBV30 to TRBJ1-2; the D gene is possibly TRBD1 (6 bases). The V and J ends lost 0 bases and 4 bases respectively, with 9 bases between them. Germline CDR1 is GTSNPN and CDR2 is SVGIG (reference sequence). The CDR3 has 13 residues. The CDR3 DNA follows: TGTGCCTGGAGTGTAGGGGGGGCCTATGGCTACACCTTC. Protein: CAWSVGGAYGYTF. Complete variable domain (other parts from reference TRBV30 and TRBJ1-2): SQTIHQWPATLVQPVGSPLSLECTVEGTSNPNLYWYRQAAGRGLQLLFYSVGIGQISSEVPQNLSASRPQDRQFILSSKKLLLSDSGFYLCAWSVGGAYGYTFGSGTRLTVV.